This entry lists 18 T cell receptor beta chains sequenced from one sample in a study of blood T cell repertoires in COVID-19. Repertoires were generated with immunoSEQ multiplex PCR, while TCRdb's copy carries only in-frame clones and drops some. There are hundreds of thousands of clones in the sample; approximately 90% occur only once, and approximately 6.2% lies in the top ten. The sequenced sample was peripheral blood. These receptors originate from a man between 60 and 70 years old who had recovered from COVID-19.

The rearrangement joins TRBV27 to TRBJ1-1; unclear D gene. CDR1 is MNHEY, CDR2 SMNVEV, per germline (reference sequence). The CDR3 spans 13 residues. Trimming cost V 4 bases and J 0 bases, with 6 bases left between them. CDR3 protein: CASSSVLNTEAFF. The DNA of the CDR3 is TGTGCCAGCAGTTCAGTTCTGAACACTGAAGCTTTCTTT.

This chain connects TRBV5-4 to TRBJ2-7; D ambiguous. Germline V gene sequence: CDR1 SGHNT, CDR2 YYREEE (reference sequence). CDR3 length: 16 residues. The V end lost 3 bases, the J end lost 5 bases, and 21 bases lay between the germline ends. The CDR3 here is CASSSPLGQLTDEQYF. Here the CDR3 DNA reads TGTGCCAGCAGCTCCCCCCTTGGGCAGCTAACCGACGAGCAGTACTTC.

This sequence joins TRBV2 and TRBJ2-2, with D possibly TRBD2 on 5 matching bases. From germline, CDR1 is SNHLY and CDR2 FYNNEI. The CDR3 runs 13 residues. V was shortened by 7 bases and J by 5 bases, with 11 bases between the two germline ends. CDR3 coding DNA: TGTGCCAGCACCACTAGTTGGACCGGGGAGCTGTTTTTT. Translation gives CASTTSWTGELFF.

J is TRBJ2-2 and V is TRBV5-6; TRBD1 matches 7 bases. The CDR3 runs 15 residues. The ends lost 2 bases at V and 1 base at J; junction bases unmatched: 2. Looked up from germline, CDR1 is SGHDT and CDR2 is YYEEEE. The CDR3 loop reads CASSLGQENTGELFF. The DNA of the CDR3 is TGTGCCAGCAGCTTAGGACAGGAGAACACCGGGGAGCTGTTTTTT.

The CDR3 sequence is CASSLGGLAGRYNEQFF. The DNA for the CDR3 is TGTGCCAGCAGCCTAGGGGGCCTAGCGGGACGGTACAATGAGCAGTTCTTC. This rearrangement joins TRBV7-3 to TRBJ2-1; 9 nucleotides align to TRBD2. Germline lookup yields CDR1 SGHTA and CDR2 FQGTGA. This CDR3 region has 17 residues. V shed 5 bases, J shed 4 bases, and the junction held 12 bases outside the gene matches.

The rearrangement links TRBV10-1 to TRBJ2-7; maybe TRBD2 (5 bases). V lost 5 bases to trimming and J lost 3 bases, with 14 bases between them. The CDR3 totals 14 residues. CDR1 and CDR2 (germline): WNHNN, SYGVQD (reference sequence). CDR3 region: CASSRGSGSYEQYF. The CDR3 bases are TGCGCCAGCAGTCGGGGATCAGGCAGCTACGAGCAGTACTTC.

The chain has TRBV6-5 and TRBJ1-1; D possibly corresponds to TRBD1 (5 bases). This CDR3 region has 13 residues. Germline values: CDR1 MNHEY, CDR2 SVGAGI. Trimming removed 2 bases at V and 5 bases at J, with 9 bases between. The DNA for the CDR3 is TGTGCCAGCAGTTACGGGGCTAGGACTGAAGCTTTCTTT. It translates to CASSYGARTEAFF.

This rearrangement joins TRBV6-4 to TRBJ2-1; TRBD2 agrees at 11 bases. Germline assignment: CDR1 MRHNA and CDR2 SNTAGT. With V trimmed by 6 bases and J by 6 bases, 7 bases remained unmatched. The CDR3 is 15 amino acids. For the CDR3, the DNA is TGTGCCAGCAGCGCCGGGACTAGCGGATTCAATGAGCAGTTCTTC. This gives the protein CASSAGTSGFNEQFF.

This chain's CDR3 is CASRQGRETQYF. The CDR3 nucleotides are TGTGCCAGCCGGCAGGGGCGGGAGACCCAGTACTTC. The chain carries TRBV6-6 and TRBJ2-5; D perhaps matches TRBD1 (6 bases). Trimming took 8 bases from V and 5 from J, leaving 12 bases between them. From germline, CDR1 is MNHNY and CDR2 SVGAGI (reference sequence). The CDR3 has 12 amino acids.

CDR3 in amino acids: CGQGASGNTIYF. For the CDR3, the DNA is TGTGGACAGGGGGCGTCTGGAAACACCATATATTTT. This rearrangement joins TRBV30 to TRBJ1-3, with 10 bases identical to TRBD1. From germline, CDR1 is GTSNPN and CDR2 SVGIG (reference sequence). The CDR3 is 12 residues long.

This sequence joins TRBV7-9 and TRBJ1-2; D might be TRBD1 (5 bases). From germline, CDR1 is SEHNR and CDR2 FQNEAQ (reference sequence). The CDR3 covers 12 residues. Trimming removed 3 bases from V and 4 bases from J, with 6 bases in between. Here the CDR3 DNA reads TGTGCCAGCAGCTTGGACACCTATGGCTACACCTTC. This gives the protein CASSLDTYGYTF.

This clone was observed a single time. V is TRBV28 and J is TRBJ1-2, with D hard to call. This CDR3 is built from 13 residues. Per germline, CDR1 MDHEN and CDR2 SYDVKM. The V end was cut by 7 bases, the J end by 3 bases, with 12 bases between. The CDR3 DNA follows: TGTGCCAGCATAGGCGGGGTTCACTATGGCTACACCTTC. It codes for CASIGGVHYGYTF.

This clone was counted once. The rearrangement links TRBV7-2 to TRBJ2-3; 10 bases match TRBD2. Germline values: CDR1 SGHTA, CDR2 FQGNSA. The ends lost 0 bases at V and 5 bases at J; junction bases unmatched: 5. The CDR3 contains 16 residues. This CDR3 reads CASSLAAGGPRDTQYF. The CDR3 DNA is TGTGCCAGCAGCTTAGCAGCGGGGGGGCCTCGAGATACGCAGTATTTT.

This chain connects TRBV28 to TRBJ2-3; 8 bases map to TRBD2. This CDR3 is 17 amino acids long. Germline CDR1 reads MDHEN; CDR2 reads SYDVKM. Trimming took 6 bases from V and 1 from J; bases not matched to a gene: 12. As DNA, the CDR3 is TGTGCCAGCAGGTTTGAACCCGGGACTAGGGGCACAGATACGCAGTATTTT. Translated, it gives CASRFEPGTRGTDTQYF.

CDR3 loop: CASIVRGRGEETQYF. CDR3 nucleotide sequence: TGTGCCAGCATCGTCAGGGGGCGCGGGGAAGAGACCCAGTACTTC. The gene calls are TRBV7-2 and TRBJ2-5; 8 nucleotides match TRBD1. The germline gives CDR1 SGHTA, CDR2 FQGNSA. The CDR3 loop spans 15 amino acids. The V segment lost 7 bases and the J segment 3 bases; nucleotides outside the gene matches: 10.

The rearrangement uses TRBV5-1 and TRBJ1-2; D unclear. Per the germline V gene, CDR1 is SGHRS and CDR2 is YFSETQ. Trimming cost V 0 bases and J 4 bases, with 7 bases left between them. CDR3 length: 13 residues. CDR3 DNA sequence: TGCGCCAGCAGCTTGGCCTTCGGCTATGGCTACACCTTC. This translates into CASSLAFGYGYTF.

As DNA, the CDR3 is TGTGCCAGCAGGGTGGGACTAGCGGGAGTGAGTTCCTACGAGCAGTACTTC. Its translation is CASRVGLAGVSSYEQYF. This chain links TRBV6-4 with TRBJ2-7; 14 positions agree with TRBD2. J was trimmed by 1 base and V by 6 bases; bases with no gene match: 8. Germline V gene lookup returns CDR1 MRHNA and CDR2 SNTAGT. The CDR3 covers 17 residues.

V and J are TRBV4-3 and TRBJ2-5, with D hard to call. V was clipped by 2 bases and J by 4 bases, with 14 bases between them. Germline CDR1 LGHNA, CDR2 YSLEER. This CDR3 comprises 15 residues. The CDR3 protein is CASSQIPHGRETQYF. The CDR3 DNA reads TGCGCCAGCAGCCAAATCCCACATGGCCGAGAGACCCAGTACTTC.